The source of this T cell receptor beta chain is a study of blood T cell repertoires in COVID-19. Study information: Samples came from the United States, Italy and Spain, spanning acute and convalescent COVID-19. In each case, the material was cDNA or gDNA derived from T cells, B-cell-depleted T cells, or PBMCs.

The V gene end was trimmed by 2 bases and the J gene end by 4 bases; junction bases not matched to a gene: 9. Germline V gene data show CDR1 as MNHEY and CDR2 as SVGAGI. CDR3 length: 16 residues. Clones were read by immunoSEQ multiplex PCR, and TCRdb kept only the in-frame ones, dropping some. The sample holds under 250,000 clones, around 89% seen once. Assignments of participants to cohorts depended upon their own reported clinical history. The receptor's source is a woman between 18 and 29 years old in a cohort exposed to, infected with or recovered from COVID-19 (not recorded which). Material: PBMCs or T cells enriched from blood (not recorded which). The chain recombines TRBV6-5 with TRBJ2-3, with 7 bases aligning to TRBD1. The CDR3 DNA follows: TGTGCCAGCAGTTACCAACAGGGGTTTACGGCAGATACGCAGTATTTT. Amino acids: CASSYQQGFTADTQYF.